This T cell receptor beta chain came from a study of shared clonotypes between healthy human individuals. Cells designated naive CD8 were CD45RO-negative and were positively selected for CCR7, with terminally differentiated effector memory CD45RA+ cells excluded. The method was immunoSEQ multiplex PCR; TCRdb's version includes in-frame clones alone and lacks a portion of them. The sample lists about 1.9 million clones; 93% were seen once. On this clone itself: The antigen remains unidentified.

Germline lookup yields CDR1 MDHEN and CDR2 SYDVKM. The CDR3 contains 17 residues. V lost 1 base to trimming and J lost 1 base; unmatched junction nucleotides: 9. Study-wide results and limits: Clonotypes shared by all four donors outscored non-shared clonotypes in generation probability.

This TCR was sampled from a man aged 18 to 29 in good health. Some clones in this sample may be carry-over from other donors' samples. Sequencing was done on a sample of naive CD8+ T cells from PBMCs. The rearrangement joins TRBV28 to TRBJ1-1; TRBD1 matches 7 bases. The CDR3 loop reads CASSLSPFYRGNTEAFF. For the CDR3, the DNA is TGTGCCAGCAGTTTATCGCCCTTCTACAGGGGGAACACTGAAGCTTTCTTT.